Listed below are T cell receptor beta chains from one sample, sequenced in a study of cytomegalovirus exposure and HLA in healthy donors. Assay: immunoSEQ multiplex PCR; the TCRdb copy retains only in-frame clones and omits some. Here the sample table reports about 120,000 clones. Material: PBMCs. Receptors were obtained from a woman in her thirties or forties in good health and CMV-seropositive. Both conserved end residues are trimmed from each CDR3.

TRBJ1-1,TRBV27,ASRVGTGPTEAF
TRBJ1-1,TRBV5-4,ASSFPASMNTEAF
TRBJ1-1,TRBV5-4,ASSFGTELNTEAF
TRBJ1-2,TRBV10-3,AISLTGGNYGYT
TRBJ1-1,TRBV5-5,ASSAMRGGGVNTEAF
TRBJ1-5,TRBV7-2,ASSLGGGNQPQH
NA,TRBV2,ASRVVSYEQY
TRBJ2-6,TRBV9,ASSAQGTGANVLT
TRBJ1-4,TRBV6-5,ASRATTEKLF
TRBJ1-6,TRBV6-5,ASGTGTEGTPLH
TRBJ1-1,TRBV29-1,SEWAGASGTEAF
NA,TRBV14,ASSHGTPYEQY
NA,TRBV19,ASSIMDREHEQY
TRBJ1-1,TRBV29-1,SVDTTFLAGSWGNTEAF
TRBJ2-7,TRBV29-1,SVESAPGYEQY
TRBJ2-7,TRBV13,ASSLAPAPAYEQY
TRBJ2-7,TRBV28,ASSWVAGTYEQY
TRBJ1-2,TRBV7-2,ASSLVLTGGYT
TRBJ1-5,TRBV5-5,ASSAGTYQPQH
TRBJ1-4,TRBV30,AWATGTNEKLF
TRBJ2-1,TRBV27,ASSRTARTNEQF
TRBJ2-3,TRBV6-4,ASSESSGITDTQY
TRBJ2-2,TRBV28,ASSTTSGPHTGELF
TRBJ1-4,TRBV7-9,ASIGQGGFNEKLF
TRBJ2-5,TRBV5-1,ASSLTGFFQETQY
TRBJ2-5,TRBV6-1,ASSGRRGETQH
TRBJ1-4,TRBV27,ASSLFAGGNEKLF
TRBJ2-2,TRBV7-3,ASSALAGGAGELF
TRBJ1-1,TRBV2,ASGRGPNTEAF
TRBJ1-2,TRBV19,ASSRTRSLTPLHYGYT
TRBJ2-3,TRBV29-1,SGMEGARSTDTQY
TRBJ1-1,TRBV5-1,ASNPTDRYEAF
TRBJ2-7,TRBV9,ASSARDSYEQY
TRBJ1-1,TRBV28,ASSSRTGNYMNTEAF
TRBJ1-5,TRBV19,ASSIITANQPQH
TRBJ2-1,TRBV7-9,ASSLGGLAGDAIEQF
TRBJ1-1,TRBV6-5,ASSLDRIYTEAF
TRBJ1-3,TRBV9,ASSVTGVNSGNTIY
TRBJ1-2,TRBV28,ASKTDPYGYT
TRBJ1-2,TRBV9,ASSPGGDRVGGYT